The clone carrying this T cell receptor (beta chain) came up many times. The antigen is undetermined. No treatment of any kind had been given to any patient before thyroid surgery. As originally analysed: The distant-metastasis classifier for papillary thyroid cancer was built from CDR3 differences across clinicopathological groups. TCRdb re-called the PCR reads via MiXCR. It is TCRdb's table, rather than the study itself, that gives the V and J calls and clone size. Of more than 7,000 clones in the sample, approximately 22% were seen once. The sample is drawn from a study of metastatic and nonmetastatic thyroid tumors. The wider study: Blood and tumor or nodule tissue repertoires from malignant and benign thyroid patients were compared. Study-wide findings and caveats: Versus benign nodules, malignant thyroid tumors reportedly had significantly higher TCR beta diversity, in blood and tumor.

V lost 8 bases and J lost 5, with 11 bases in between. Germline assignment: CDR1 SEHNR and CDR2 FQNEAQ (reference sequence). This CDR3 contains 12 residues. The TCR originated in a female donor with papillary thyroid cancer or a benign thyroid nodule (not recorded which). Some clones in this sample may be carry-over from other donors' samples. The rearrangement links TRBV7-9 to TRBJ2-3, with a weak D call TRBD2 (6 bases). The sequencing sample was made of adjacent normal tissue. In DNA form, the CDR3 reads TGTGCCAGCCCTAGCGCCGGAGATACGCAGTATTTT. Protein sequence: CASPSAGDTQYF.